The 9 T cell receptor beta chains below were found in one sample sequenced in a study of cytomegalovirus exposure and HLA in healthy donors. The PCR was carried out with 60 Vbeta primers and 13 Jbeta primers. Measured with immunoSEQ multiplex PCR; TCRdb has only the in-frame clones, and not every one. Of about 200,000 clones listed, 60% to 80% are singletons. Source material: PBMCs. Every receptor here comes from a woman in her thirties in good health and CMV-seronegative.

This clone was observed a single time. The chain has TRBV28 and TRBJ2-7; D is possibly TRBD2 (6 bases). Germline CDR1 reads MDHEN; CDR2 reads SYDVKM. Trimming took 6 bases from V and 7 from J, leaving 13 bases between them. CDR3 length: 12 residues. CDR3 DNA sequence: TGTGCCAGCAGCTCATGGGCGGGGGAGCAGTACTTC. This sequence encodes CASSSWAGEQYF. The full variable domain, its missing parts supplied by reference TRBV28 and TRBJ2-7, is DVKVTQSSRYLVKRTGEKVFLECVQDMDHENMFWYRQDPGLGLRLIYFSYDVKMKEKGDIPEGYSVSREKKERFSLILESASTNQTSMYLCASSSWAGEQYFGPGTRLTVT.

This sequence joins TRBV11-2 and TRBJ2-2; perhaps TRBD2 as D (6 bases). V was shortened by 5 bases and J by 5 bases, with 15 bases between the two germline ends. The germline V gene encodes CDR1 SGHAT and CDR2 FQNNGV. The CDR3 has 15 amino acids. Written as DNA, the CDR3 is TGTGCCAGCAGCCCTAGCGTACGATGGACCGGGGAGCTGTTTTTT. As protein: CASSPSVRWTGELFF.

The J gene is TRBJ2-1, the V gene TRBV7-9, with 7 nucleotides matching TRBD2. The CDR3 length is 12 residues. V shed 2 bases, J shed 15 bases, and the junction held 7 bases outside the gene matches. Germline V lookup: CDR1 SEHNR, CDR2 FQNEAQ (reference sequence). The CDR3 protein is CASSLSSGIWFF. CDR3 sequence (DNA): TGTGCCAGCAGCTTATCGAGCGGGATATGGTTCTTC. The full variable domain, its missing parts supplied by reference TRBV7-9 and TRBJ2-1, is DTGVSQNPRHKITKRGQNVTFRCDPISEHNRLYWYRQTLGQGPEFLTYFQNEAQLEKSRLLSDRFSAERPKGSFSTLEIQRTEQGDSAMYLCASSLSSGIWFFGPGTRLTVL.

The V call is TRBV29-1, the J call TRBJ2-3; 9 nucleotides match TRBD1. Germline CDR1 is SQVTM and CDR2 is ANQGSEA. With 6 bases clipped from V and 6 bases from J, the junction kept 7 bases outside the gene matches. The CDR3 has 13 residues. In DNA form, the CDR3 reads TGCAGCGTCCACGGGACAGGGCAGGATACGCAGTATTTT. It yields the protein CSVHGTGQDTQYF.

This chain links TRBV5-6 with TRBJ2-2; D perhaps matches TRBD1 (5 bases). V was trimmed by 2 bases and J by 6 bases, leaving 8 bases between them. CDR1 and CDR2 (germline): SGHDT, YYEEEE. The CDR3 is made up of 13 amino acids. Here the CDR3 DNA reads TGTGCCAGCAGCTTTTTCAGGGCCGGGGAGCTGTTTTTT. Translation: CASSFFRAGELFF.

V usage is TRBV12-2 and J usage is TRBJ2-7; no DNA check was done on the table's D call, TRBD2. TRBV12-2 is a known pseudogene. The CDR3 is made up of 15 amino acids. CDR3 sequence (DNA): TGTGCAAGTCGCTTTCTACAACTACCCTCCTACGAGCAGTACTTC. Its protein product is CASRFLQLPSYEQYF.

This clone is a singleton in its sample. The chain combines TRBV6-5 with TRBJ1-1; the D gene is possibly TRBD1 (5 bases). CDR3 size: 15 residues. Trimming took 6 bases from V and 4 from J, leaving 18 bases between them. In germline, CDR1 is MNHEY, CDR2 SVGAGI. DNA of the CDR3: TGTGCCAGCAGGGGGGGGACGGGAACGACCACTGAAGCTTTCTTT. It codes for CASRGGTGTTTEAFF.

This clone was detected once. The CDR3 loop reads CSAEGSETQYF. The DNA for the CDR3 is TGCAGTGCTGAGGGTTCAGAGACCCAGTACTTC. The chain combines TRBV20-1 with TRBJ2-5; tentatively, D is TRBD2 (5 bases). The CDR3 loop spans 11 amino acids. Germline CDR1 reads DFQATT; CDR2 reads SNEGSKA (reference sequence). Trimming took 5 bases from V and 4 from J, leaving 8 bases between them.

There are a few counts of this clone. The rearrangement joins TRBV28 to TRBJ2-7, with 10 bases fitting TRBD1. The germline V gene encodes CDR1 MDHEN and CDR2 SYDVKM. This CDR3 is 12 amino acids long. The ends lost 5 bases at V and 12 bases at J; junction bases unmatched: 7. CDR3: CASSTDRGLTYF. CDR3 bases: TGTGCCAGCAGTACAGACAGGGGGCTAACGTACTTC. Based on the CDR3 plus reference TRBV28 and TRBJ2-7, the full variable domain is DVKVTQSSRYLVKRTGEKVFLECVQDMDHENMFWYRQDPGLGLRLIYFSYDVKMKEKGDIPEGYSVSREKKERFSLILESASTNQTSMYLCASSTDRGLTYFGPGTRLTVT.